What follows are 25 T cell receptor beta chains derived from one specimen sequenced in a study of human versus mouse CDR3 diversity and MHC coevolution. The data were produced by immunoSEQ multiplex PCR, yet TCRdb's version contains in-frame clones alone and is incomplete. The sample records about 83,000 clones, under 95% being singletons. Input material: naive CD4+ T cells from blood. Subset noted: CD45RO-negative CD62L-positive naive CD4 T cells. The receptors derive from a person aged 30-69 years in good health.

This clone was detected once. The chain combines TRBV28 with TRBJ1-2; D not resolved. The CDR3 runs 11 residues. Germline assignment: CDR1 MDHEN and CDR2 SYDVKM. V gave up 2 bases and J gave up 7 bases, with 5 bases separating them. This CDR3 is CASSLLSGYTF. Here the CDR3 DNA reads TGTGCCAGCAGTTTACTTTCTGGCTACACCTTC.

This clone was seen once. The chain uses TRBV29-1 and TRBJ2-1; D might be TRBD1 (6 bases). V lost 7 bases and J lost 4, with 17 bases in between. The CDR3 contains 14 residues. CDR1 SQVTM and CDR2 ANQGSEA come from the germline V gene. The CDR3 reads CSGRGQPDYNEQFF. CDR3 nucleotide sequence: TGCAGCGGGAGAGGACAGCCCGATTACAATGAGCAGTTCTTC.

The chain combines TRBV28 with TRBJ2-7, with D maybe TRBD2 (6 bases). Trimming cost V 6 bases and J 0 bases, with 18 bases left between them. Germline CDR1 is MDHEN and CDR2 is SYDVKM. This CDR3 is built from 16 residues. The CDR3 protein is CASSTIGGGSSYEQYF. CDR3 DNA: TGTGCCAGCAGCACAATCGGGGGTGGGAGCTCCTACGAGCAGTACTTC.

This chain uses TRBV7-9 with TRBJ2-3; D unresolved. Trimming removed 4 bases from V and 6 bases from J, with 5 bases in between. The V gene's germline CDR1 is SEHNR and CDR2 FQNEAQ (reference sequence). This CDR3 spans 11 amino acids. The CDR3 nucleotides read TGTGCCAGCAGCTGGAGCGATACGCAGTATTTT. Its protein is CASSWSDTQYF.

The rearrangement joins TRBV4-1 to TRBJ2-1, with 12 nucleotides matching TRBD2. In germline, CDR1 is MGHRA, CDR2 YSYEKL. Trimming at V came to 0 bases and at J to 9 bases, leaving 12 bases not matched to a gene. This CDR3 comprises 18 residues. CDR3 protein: CASSQDPPGTSGLIEQFF. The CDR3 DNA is TGCGCCAGCAGCCAAGATCCTCCCGGGACTAGCGGGTTAATTGAGCAGTTCTTC.

CDR3 in DNA: TGCGCCAGCAGCCAAGAAACCGAGAACTACGAGCAGTACTTC. Protein product: CASSQETENYEQYF. The chain is built from TRBV4-1 and TRBJ2-7; D is unresolved. Germline CDR1 is MGHRA and CDR2 is YSYEKL. This CDR3 is 14 amino acids long. The V and J ends lost 0 bases and 3 bases respectively, with 9 bases between them.

CDR3 in DNA: TGTGCCAGCAGCCGGACTAGCGGGGTACAAGAGACCCAGTACTTC. Protein: CASSRTSGVQETQYF. The chain joins TRBV11-2 to TRBJ2-5; TRBD2 matches 12 bases. The CDR3 contains 15 residues. After removal of 5 bases from V and 2 bases from J, the junction contained 3 bases not matched to a gene. Germline assignment: CDR1 SGHAT and CDR2 FQNNGV.

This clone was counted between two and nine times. CDR3 DNA: TGTGCCATCAGAGGGGACAAAAATAATGAAAAACTGTTTTTT. This sequence encodes CAIRGDKNNEKLFF. The rearrangement uses TRBV10-3 and TRBJ1-4; maybe TRBD1 (6 bases). V lost 6 bases and J lost 4, with 12 bases in between. The CDR3 length is 14 residues. Germline V gene data show CDR1 as ENHRY and CDR2 as SYGVKD.

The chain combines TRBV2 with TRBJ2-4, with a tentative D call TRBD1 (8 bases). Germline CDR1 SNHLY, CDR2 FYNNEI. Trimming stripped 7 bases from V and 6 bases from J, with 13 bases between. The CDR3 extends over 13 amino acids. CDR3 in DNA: TGTGCCAGCAAACAGGGGGAGGGAAACATTCAGTACTTC. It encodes CASKQGEGNIQYF.

The CDR3 DNA sequence: TGTGCCAGCAGTGTCCTAGCGGGGGGGTCTGGCACAGATACGCAGTATTTT. As protein: CASSVLAGGSGTDTQYF. V is TRBV2 and J is TRBJ2-3; 12 bases are a match to TRBD2. J gave up 1 base and V 4 bases, and 6 bases lay outside the gene matches. The germline gives CDR1 SNHLY, CDR2 FYNNEI. There are 17 residues in the CDR3.

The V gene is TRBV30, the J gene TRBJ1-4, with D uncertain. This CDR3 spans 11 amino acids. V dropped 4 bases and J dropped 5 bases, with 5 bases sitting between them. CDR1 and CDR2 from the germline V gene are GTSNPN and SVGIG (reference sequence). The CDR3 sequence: CAWMRNEKLFF. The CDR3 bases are TGTGCCTGGATGAGGAATGAAAAACTGTTTTTT.

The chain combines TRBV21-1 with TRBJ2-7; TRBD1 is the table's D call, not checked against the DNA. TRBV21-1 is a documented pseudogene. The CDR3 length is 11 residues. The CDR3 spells CASCQGLEQYF. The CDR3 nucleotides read TGTGCCAGCTGCCAGGGTCTCGAGCAGTACTTC.

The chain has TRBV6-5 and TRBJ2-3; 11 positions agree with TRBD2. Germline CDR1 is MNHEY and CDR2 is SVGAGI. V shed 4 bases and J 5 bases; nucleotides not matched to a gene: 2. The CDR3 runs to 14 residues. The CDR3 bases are TGTGCCAGCAGTTGGGGGACTAGCGGAGATACGCAGTATTTT. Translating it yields CASSWGTSGDTQYF.

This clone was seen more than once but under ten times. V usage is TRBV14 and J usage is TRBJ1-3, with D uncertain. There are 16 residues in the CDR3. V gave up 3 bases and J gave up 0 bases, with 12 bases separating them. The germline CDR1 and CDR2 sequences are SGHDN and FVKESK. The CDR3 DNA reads TGTGCCAGCAGCCATCGCGAAGAGAGCTCTGGAAACACCATATATTTT. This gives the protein CASSHREESSGNTIYF.

This chain's CDR3 is CACGPGERQPQHF. CDR3 nucleotides: TGTGCCTGTGGTCCGGGGGAACGTCAGCCCCAGCATTTT. V is TRBV30 and J is TRBJ1-5; tentative D call: TRBD1 (5 bases). The CDR3 is 13 amino acids. Trimming stripped 6 bases from V and 6 bases from J, with 15 bases between. Germline lookup yields CDR1 GTSNPN and CDR2 SVGIG (reference sequence). Full variable domain (outside the CDR3, taken from reference TRBV30 and TRBJ1-5): SQTIHQWPATLVQPVGSPLSLECTVEGTSNPNLYWYRQAAGRGLQLLFYSVGIGQISSEVPQNLSASRPQDRQFILSSKKLLLSDSGFYLCACGPGERQPQHFGDGTRLSIL.

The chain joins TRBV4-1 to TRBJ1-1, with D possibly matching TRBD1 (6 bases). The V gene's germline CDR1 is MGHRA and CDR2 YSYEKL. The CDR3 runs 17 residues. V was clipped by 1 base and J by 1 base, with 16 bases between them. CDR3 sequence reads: CASSQAGTGLRNTEAFF. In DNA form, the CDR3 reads TGCGCCAGCAGCCAAGCCGGCACAGGGCTAAGGAACACTGAAGCTTTCTTT.

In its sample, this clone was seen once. The DNA for the CDR3 is TGTGCCAGCAGCTTGGCAGGCCCTAGCACAGATACGCAGTATTTT. It translates to CASSLAGPSTDTQYF. The chain employs TRBV5-4 and TRBJ2-3, with D uncertain. V shed 0 bases and J shed 0 bases, with 8 bases lying between them. This CDR3 has 15 residues. Germline V gene data show CDR1 as SGHNT and CDR2 as YYREEE (reference sequence). The whole variable domain, filled in from reference TRBV5-4 and TRBJ2-3, reads ETGVTQSPTHLIKTRGQQVTLRCSSQSGHNTVSWYQQALGQGPQFIFQYYREEENGRGNFPPRFSGLQFPNYSSELNVNALELDDSALYLCASSLAGPSTDTQYFGPGTRLTVL.

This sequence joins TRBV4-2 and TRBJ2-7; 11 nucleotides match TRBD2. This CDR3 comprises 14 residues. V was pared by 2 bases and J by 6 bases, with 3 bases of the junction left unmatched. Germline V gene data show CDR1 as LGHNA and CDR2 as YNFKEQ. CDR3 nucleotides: TGTGCCAGCAGCCAAACTAGCGGGGGTTCCGAGCAGTACTTC. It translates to CASSQTSGGSEQYF.

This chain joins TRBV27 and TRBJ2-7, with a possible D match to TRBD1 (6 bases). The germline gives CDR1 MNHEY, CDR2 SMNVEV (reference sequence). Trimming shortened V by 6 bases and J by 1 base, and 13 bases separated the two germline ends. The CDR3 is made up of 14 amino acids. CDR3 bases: TGTGCCAGCAGCGCGGCAGGGGTTTCCTACGAGCAGTACTTC. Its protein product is CASSAAGVSYEQYF.

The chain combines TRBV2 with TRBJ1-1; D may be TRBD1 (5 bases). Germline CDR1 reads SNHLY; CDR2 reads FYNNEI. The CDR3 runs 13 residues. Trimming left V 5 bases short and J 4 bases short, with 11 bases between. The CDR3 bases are TGTGCCAGCAGTCACAGGTGGGTCACTGAAGCTTTCTTT. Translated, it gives CASSHRWVTEAFF.

CDR3 coding DNA: TGTGCCAGCAGCTCCCGTGGCAGGCCATCCTACGAGCAGTACTTC. Amino acids: CASSSRGRPSYEQYF. The chain joins TRBV7-6 to TRBJ2-7; no definite D call. Germline V lookup: CDR1 SGHVS, CDR2 FNYEAQ. The CDR3 runs 15 residues. V was clipped by 4 bases and J by 1 base, with 14 bases between them.

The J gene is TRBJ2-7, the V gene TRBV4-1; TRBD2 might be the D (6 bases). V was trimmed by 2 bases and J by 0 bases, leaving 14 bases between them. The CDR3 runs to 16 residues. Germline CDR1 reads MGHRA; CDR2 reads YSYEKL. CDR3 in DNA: TGCGCCAGCAGCCAACCTCTAGCGCGCAGCTCCTACGAGCAGTACTTC. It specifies CASSQPLARSSYEQYF.

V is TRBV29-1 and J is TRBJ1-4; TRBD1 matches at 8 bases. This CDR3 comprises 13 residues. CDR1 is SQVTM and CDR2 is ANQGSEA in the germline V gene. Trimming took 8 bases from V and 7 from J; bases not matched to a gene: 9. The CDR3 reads CSFPTGATEKLFF. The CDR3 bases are TGCAGCTTCCCGACAGGGGCAACTGAAAAACTGTTTTTT.

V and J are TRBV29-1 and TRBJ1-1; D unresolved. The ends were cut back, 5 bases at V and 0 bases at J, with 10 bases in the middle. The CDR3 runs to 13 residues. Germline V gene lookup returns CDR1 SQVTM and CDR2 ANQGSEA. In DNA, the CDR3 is TGCAGCGTTTTCAGGCCCCTGAACACTGAAGCTTTCTTT. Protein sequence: CSVFRPLNTEAFF.

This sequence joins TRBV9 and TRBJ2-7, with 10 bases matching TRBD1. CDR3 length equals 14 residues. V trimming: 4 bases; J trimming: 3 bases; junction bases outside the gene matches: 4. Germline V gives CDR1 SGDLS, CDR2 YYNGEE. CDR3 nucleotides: TGTGCCAGCAGCCCCAGGACAGGGGGCTACGAGCAGTACTTC. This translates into CASSPRTGGYEQYF.